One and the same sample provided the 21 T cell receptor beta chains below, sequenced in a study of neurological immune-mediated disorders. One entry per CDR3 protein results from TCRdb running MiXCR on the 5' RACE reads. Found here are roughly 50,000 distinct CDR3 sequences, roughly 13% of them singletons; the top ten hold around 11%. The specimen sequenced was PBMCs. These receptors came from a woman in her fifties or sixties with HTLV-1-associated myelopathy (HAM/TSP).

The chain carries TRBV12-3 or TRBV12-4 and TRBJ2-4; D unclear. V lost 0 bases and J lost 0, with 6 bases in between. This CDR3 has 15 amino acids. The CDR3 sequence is CASSLAGRAKNIQYF. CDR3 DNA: TGTGCCAGCAGTTTAGCTGGCCGAGCCAAAAACATTCAGTACTTC.

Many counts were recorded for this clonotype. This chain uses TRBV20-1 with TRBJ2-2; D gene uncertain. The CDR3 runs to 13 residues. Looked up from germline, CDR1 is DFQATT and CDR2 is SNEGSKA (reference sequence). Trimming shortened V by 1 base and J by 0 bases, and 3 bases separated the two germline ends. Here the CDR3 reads CSARASNTGELFF. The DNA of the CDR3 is TGCAGTGCTAGAGCCTCGAACACCGGGGAGCTGTTTTTT.

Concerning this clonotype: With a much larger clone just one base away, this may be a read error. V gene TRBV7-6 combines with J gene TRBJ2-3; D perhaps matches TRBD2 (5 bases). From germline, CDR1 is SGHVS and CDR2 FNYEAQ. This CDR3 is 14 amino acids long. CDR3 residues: CVSSPGLSTDTQYF. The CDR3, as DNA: TGTGTCAGCAGCCCGGGATTGAGCACAGATACGCAGTATTTT.

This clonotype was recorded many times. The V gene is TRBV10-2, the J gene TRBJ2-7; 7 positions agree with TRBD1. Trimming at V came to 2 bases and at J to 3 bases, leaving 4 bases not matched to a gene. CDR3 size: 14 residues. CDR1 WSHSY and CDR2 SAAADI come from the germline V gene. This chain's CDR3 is CASSEDRVYYEQYF. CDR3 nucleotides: TGCGCCAGCAGTGAGGACAGGGTCTACTACGAGCAGTACTTC.

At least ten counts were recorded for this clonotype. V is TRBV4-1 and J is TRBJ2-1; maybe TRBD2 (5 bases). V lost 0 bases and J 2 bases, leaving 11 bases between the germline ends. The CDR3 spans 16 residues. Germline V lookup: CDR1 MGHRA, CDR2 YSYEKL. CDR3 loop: CASSQELAQTYNEQFF. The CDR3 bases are TGCGCCAGCAGCCAAGAATTAGCGCAAACCTACAATGAGCAGTTCTTC.

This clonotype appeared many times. The CDR3: CSARLALQLGGEQFF. The CDR3 nucleotides are TGCAGTGCTAGACTAGCGCTACAACTGGGAGGTGAGCAGTTCTTC. The chain is built from TRBV20-1 and TRBJ2-1; possible D gene TRBD2, 6 bases. Between the trimmed V and J ends, which lost 2 bases and 9 bases, there was a span of 20 bases. Germline lookup yields CDR1 DFQATT and CDR2 SNEGSKA (reference sequence). This CDR3 has 15 residues.

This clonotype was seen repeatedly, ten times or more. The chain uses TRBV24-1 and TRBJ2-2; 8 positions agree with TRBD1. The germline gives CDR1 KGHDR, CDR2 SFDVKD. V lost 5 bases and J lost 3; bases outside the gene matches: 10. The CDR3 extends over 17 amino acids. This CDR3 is CATSAGTGASYTGELFF. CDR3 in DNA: TGTGCCACCAGTGCTGGGACAGGAGCCTCGTACACCGGGGAGCTGTTTTTT.

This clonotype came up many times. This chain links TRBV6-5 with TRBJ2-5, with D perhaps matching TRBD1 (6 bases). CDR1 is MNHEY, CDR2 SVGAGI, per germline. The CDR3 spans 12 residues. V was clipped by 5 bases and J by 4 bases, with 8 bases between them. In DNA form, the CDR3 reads TGTGCCAGCAGTGTCAGGGGAGAGACCCAGTACTTC. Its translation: CASSVRGETQYF.

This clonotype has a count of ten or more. This CDR3 is CASSQPTGHNEKLFF. The CDR3 coding sequence is TGCGCCAGCAGCCAGCCCACAGGGCATAATGAAAAACTGTTTTTT. V usage is TRBV4-1 and J usage is TRBJ1-4; D perhaps matches TRBD1 (6 bases). The V and J ends lost 3 bases and 4 bases respectively, with 12 bases between them. The CDR3 contains 15 residues. CDR1 and CDR2 from the germline V gene are MGHRA and YSYEKL.

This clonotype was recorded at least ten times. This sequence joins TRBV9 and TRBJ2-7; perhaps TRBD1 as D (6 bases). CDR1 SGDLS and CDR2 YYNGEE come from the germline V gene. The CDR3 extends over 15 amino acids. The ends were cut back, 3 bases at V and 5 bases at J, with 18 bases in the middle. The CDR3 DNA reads TGTGCCAGCAGCGGTGAGAATACAGGGTTTGACGAGCAGTACTTC. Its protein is CASSGENTGFDEQYF.

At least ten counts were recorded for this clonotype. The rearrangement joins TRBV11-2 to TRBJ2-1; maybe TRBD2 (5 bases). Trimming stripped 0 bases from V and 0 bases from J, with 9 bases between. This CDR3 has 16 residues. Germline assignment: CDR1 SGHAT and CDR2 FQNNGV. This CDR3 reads CASSLERTSSYNEQFF. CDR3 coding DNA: TGTGCCAGCAGCTTAGAAAGAACTAGCTCCTACAATGAGCAGTTCTTC.

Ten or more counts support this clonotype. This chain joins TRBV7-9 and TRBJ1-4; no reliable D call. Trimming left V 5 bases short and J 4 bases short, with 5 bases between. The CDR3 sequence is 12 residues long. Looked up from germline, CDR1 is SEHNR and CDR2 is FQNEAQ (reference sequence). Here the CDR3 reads CASSPDNEKLFF. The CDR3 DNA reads TGTGCCAGCAGCCCCGATAATGAAAAACTGTTTTTT.

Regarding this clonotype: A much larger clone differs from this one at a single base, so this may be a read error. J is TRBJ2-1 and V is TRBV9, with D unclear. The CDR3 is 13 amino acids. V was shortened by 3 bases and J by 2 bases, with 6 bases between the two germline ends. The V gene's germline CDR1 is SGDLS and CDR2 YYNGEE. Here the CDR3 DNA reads TGTGCCAGCAGCGCGAACCCCTACAATGAGCAGTTCTTC. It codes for CASSANPYNEQFF.

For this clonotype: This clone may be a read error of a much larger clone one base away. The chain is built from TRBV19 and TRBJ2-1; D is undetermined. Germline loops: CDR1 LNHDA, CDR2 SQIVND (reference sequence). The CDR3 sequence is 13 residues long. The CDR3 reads CASSPGSYKEQFF. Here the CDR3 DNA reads TGTGCCAGTAGTCCGGGCTCCTACAAAGAGCAGTTCTTC.

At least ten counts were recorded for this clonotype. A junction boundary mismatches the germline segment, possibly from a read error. The CDR3 reads CVSSQGRAGRNGYTF. The DNA of the CDR3 is TGTGTCAGCAGCCAAGGCCGGGCAGGGAGGAATGGCTACACCTTC. The J gene is TRBJ1-2, the V gene TRBV3-1; perhaps TRBD1 as D (5 bases). Germline loops: CDR1 LGHDT, CDR2 YNNKEL (reference sequence). The CDR3 totals 15 residues.

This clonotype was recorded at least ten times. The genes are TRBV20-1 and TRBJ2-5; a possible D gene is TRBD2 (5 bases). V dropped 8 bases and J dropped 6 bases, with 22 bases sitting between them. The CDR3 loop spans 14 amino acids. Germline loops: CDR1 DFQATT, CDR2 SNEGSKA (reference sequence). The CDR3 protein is CSYPASGTLKTQYF. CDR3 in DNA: TGCAGTTATCCTGCCTCGGGAACCCTGAAGACCCAGTACTTC.

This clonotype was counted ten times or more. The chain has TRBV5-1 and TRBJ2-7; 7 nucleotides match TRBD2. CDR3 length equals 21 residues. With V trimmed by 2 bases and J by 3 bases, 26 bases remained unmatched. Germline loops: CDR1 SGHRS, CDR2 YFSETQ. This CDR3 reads CASSFGTTIPPTHDHGYEQYF. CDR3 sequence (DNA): TGCGCCAGCAGCTTCGGGACTACAATCCCCCCCACACACGACCATGGCTACGAGCAGTACTTC.

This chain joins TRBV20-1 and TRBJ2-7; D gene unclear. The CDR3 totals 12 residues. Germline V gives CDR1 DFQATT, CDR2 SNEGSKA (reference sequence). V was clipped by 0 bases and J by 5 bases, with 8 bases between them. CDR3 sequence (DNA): TGCAGTGCTAGAGACCCCCCGAACGAGCAGTACTTC. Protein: CSARDPPNEQYF.

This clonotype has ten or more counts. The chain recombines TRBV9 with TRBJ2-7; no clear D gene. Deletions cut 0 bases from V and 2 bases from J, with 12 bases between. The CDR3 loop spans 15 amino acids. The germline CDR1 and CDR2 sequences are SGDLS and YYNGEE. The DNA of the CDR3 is TGTGCCAGCAGCGTAGCAATAGGAACTCCCTACGAGCAGTACTTC. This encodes CASSVAIGTPYEQYF.

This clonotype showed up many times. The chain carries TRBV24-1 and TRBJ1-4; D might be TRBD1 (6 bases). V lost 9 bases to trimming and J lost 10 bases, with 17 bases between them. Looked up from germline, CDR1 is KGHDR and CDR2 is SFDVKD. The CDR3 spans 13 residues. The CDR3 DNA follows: TGTGCCACCGAGGGGGGACGTCGGGGAAAACTGTTTTTT. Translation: CATEGGRRGKLFF.

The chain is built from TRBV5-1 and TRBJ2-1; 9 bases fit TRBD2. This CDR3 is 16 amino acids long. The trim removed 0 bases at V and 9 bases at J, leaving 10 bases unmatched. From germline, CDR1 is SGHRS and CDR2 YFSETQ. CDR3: CASSLGSSGSICEQFF. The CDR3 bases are TGCGCCAGCAGCTTGGGTAGTAGCGGGAGTATCTGTGAGCAGTTCTTC.